This T cell receptor beta chain was found in a study of blood T cell repertoires in COVID-19. In the source study's methods: For nucleated cells, counts were estimated from reference gene primer amplification. Assay: immunoSEQ multiplex PCR; the TCRdb copy retains only in-frame clones and omits some. V and J calls and clone size are copied from that table; D and trimming were computed from the DNA. The table records over 100,000 clones, around 80% of them present only once. The sequencing input was peripheral blood. The sequence came from a man in his 60s with active or convalescent COVID-19.

The CDR3 sequence is CASSHKGGGETQYF. Written as DNA, the CDR3 is TGTGCCAGCAGCCATAAAGGGGGCGGGGAGACCCAGTACTTC. V and J are TRBV3-1 (or the pseudogene TRBV3-2) and TRBJ2-5; TRBD1 aligns across 7 bases. Germline assignment: CDR1 LGHDT and CDR2 YNNKEL (reference sequence). With V trimmed by 3 bases and J by 5 bases, 6 bases remained unmatched. The CDR3 length is 14 residues.